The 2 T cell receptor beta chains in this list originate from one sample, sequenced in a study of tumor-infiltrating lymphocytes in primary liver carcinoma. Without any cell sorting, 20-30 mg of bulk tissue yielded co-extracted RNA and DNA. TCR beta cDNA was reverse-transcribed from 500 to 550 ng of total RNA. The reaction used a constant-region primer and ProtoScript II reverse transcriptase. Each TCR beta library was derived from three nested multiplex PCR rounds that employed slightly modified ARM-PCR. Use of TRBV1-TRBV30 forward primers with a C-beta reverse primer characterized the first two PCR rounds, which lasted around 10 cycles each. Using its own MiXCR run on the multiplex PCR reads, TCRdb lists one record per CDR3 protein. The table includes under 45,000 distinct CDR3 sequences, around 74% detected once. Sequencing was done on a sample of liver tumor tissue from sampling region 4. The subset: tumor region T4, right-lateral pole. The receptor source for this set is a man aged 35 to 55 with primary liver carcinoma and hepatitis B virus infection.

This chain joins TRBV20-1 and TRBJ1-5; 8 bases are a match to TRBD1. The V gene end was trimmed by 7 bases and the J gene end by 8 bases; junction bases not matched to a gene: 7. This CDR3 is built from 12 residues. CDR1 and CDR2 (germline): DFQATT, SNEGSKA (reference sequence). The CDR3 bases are TGCAGTGGCCTACAGGGGGATAAGCCCCAGCATTTT. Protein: CSGLQGDKPQHF.

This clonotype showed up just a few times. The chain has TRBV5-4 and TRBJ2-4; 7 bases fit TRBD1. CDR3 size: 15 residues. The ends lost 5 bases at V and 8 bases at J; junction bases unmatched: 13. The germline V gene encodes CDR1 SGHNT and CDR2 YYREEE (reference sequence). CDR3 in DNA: TGTGCCAGCAGGTTGAAAGGGGGCAGGAGAGACATTCAGTACTTC. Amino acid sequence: CASRLKGGRRDIQYF.